The 18 T cell receptor beta chains listed next were all sequenced from one sample in a study of T cell responses to AZD1222 COVID-19 vaccine. Only in-frame clones appear in the TCRdb table, and some are missing; sequencing was by immunoSEQ multiplex PCR. The repertoire holds around 58,000 clones, roughly 80% seen once, with roughly 10% in the top ten. Specimen: peripheral blood, collected on day 0 of AZD1222 vaccination. These receptors all come from an adult in good health.

The J gene is TRBJ2-7, the V gene TRBV11-3; D uncertain. This CDR3 is 14 amino acids long. Trimming removed 5 bases at V and 0 bases at J, with 11 bases between. Germline lookup yields CDR1 SGHNT and CDR2 YENEEA. The CDR3 here is CASSKGRTSYEQYF. DNA for the CDR3: TGTGCCAGCAGCAAGGGCAGGACCTCCTACGAGCAGTACTTC.

This chain connects TRBV3-1 (or the pseudogene TRBV3-2) to TRBJ1-2; perhaps TRBD1 as D (5 bases). V was trimmed by 1 base and J by 6 bases, leaving 9 bases between them. The CDR3 consists of 13 residues. From germline, CDR1 is LGHDT and CDR2 YNNKEL (reference sequence). The CDR3 bases are TGTGCCAGCAGCCAAGGGACACCCGATGGCTACACCTTC. Translated, it gives CASSQGTPDGYTF.

V and J are TRBV28 and TRBJ1-1, with D possibly being TRBD1 (5 bases). V was cut by 6 bases and J by 6 bases, with 14 bases left in between. In germline, CDR1 is MDHEN, CDR2 SYDVKM. This CDR3 is 13 amino acids long. The CDR3 region is CASRTGGRAEAFF. CDR3 DNA: TGTGCCAGCAGGACTGGGGGGAGGGCTGAAGCTTTCTTT.

The chain carries TRBV5-4 and TRBJ1-2, with TRBD1 matching 10 bases. The CDR3 length is 13 residues. The germline gives CDR1 SGHNT, CDR2 YYREEE (reference sequence). Trimming cost V 4 bases and J 8 bases; bases outside gene matches: 5. CDR3 loop: CASSVGQGKGYTF. The DNA for the CDR3 is TGTGCCAGCAGCGTGGGACAGGGGAAGGGCTACACCTTC.

The J gene is TRBJ1-6, the V gene TRBV2; a weak D match, TRBD1 (6 bases). This CDR3 has 14 amino acids. Germline V CDR1 and CDR2: SNHLY, FYNNEI. V lost 6 bases and J lost 9, with 15 bases in between. This CDR3 is CASSRGSDFSPLHF. CDR3 in DNA: TGTGCCAGCAGCAGGGGTTCGGATTTTTCACCCCTCCACTTT.

The V call is TRBV25-1, the J call TRBJ2-7; a possible D gene is TRBD1 (6 bases). Trimming took off 4 bases at V and 3 bases at J, with 13 bases between the two ends. The CDR3 contains 14 residues. Germline values: CDR1 MGHDK, CDR2 SYGVNS. The CDR3 region has the DNA TGTGCCAGCAGTGCTGGACAGAACCTCTACGAGCAGTACTTC. Protein sequence: CASSAGQNLYEQYF.

The rearrangement joins TRBV2 to TRBJ2-1; a weak D match, TRBD1 (5 bases). The CDR3 runs to 14 residues. In germline, CDR1 is SNHLY, CDR2 FYNNEI. Between the trimmed V and J ends, which lost 4 bases and 2 bases, there was a span of 9 bases. As DNA, the CDR3 is TGTGCCAGCAGTGTTTCAGGGACCTACAATGAGCAGTTCTTC. This translates into CASSVSGTYNEQFF. Filled out from reference TRBV2 and TRBJ2-1, the complete variable domain reads EPEVTQTPSHQVTQMGQEVILRCVPISNHLYFYWYRQILGQKVEFLVSFYNNEISEKSEIFDDQFSVERPDGSNFTLKIRSTKLEDSAMYFCASSVSGTYNEQFFGPGTRLTVL.

J is TRBJ1-1 and V is TRBV19; D might be TRBD1 (5 bases). Trimming shortened V by 1 base and J by 0 bases, and 12 bases separated the two germline ends. The length of the CDR3 is 16 residues. Germline CDR1 and CDR2: LNHDA and SQIVND (reference sequence). For the CDR3, the DNA is TGTGCCAGTAGTATAGGTGGAGGGGCCCTGAACACTGAAGCTTTCTTT. Its translation: CASSIGGGALNTEAFF. The variable domain in full, with the rest retrieved from reference TRBV19 and TRBJ1-1, is DGGITQSPKYLFRKEGQNVTLSCEQNLNHDAMYWYRQDPGQGLRLIYYSQIVNDFQKGDIAEGYSVSREKKESFPLTVTSAQKNPTAFYLCASSIGGGALNTEAFFGQGTRLTVV.

This chain uses TRBV2 with TRBJ1-1; D might be TRBD1 (6 bases). The V gene's germline CDR1 is SNHLY and CDR2 FYNNEI. This CDR3 contains 14 residues. V was shortened by 6 bases and J by 0 bases, with 11 bases between the two germline ends. The CDR3 reads CASRRTAMNTEAFF. CDR3 DNA: TGTGCCAGCAGAAGGACAGCGATGAACACTGAAGCTTTCTTT.

This clone was counted a few times. Written as DNA, the CDR3 is TGTGCCAGCAGCCGACAGGCGAATCAGCCCCAGCATTTT. Translation: CASSRQANQPQHF. The chain uses TRBV7-2 and TRBJ1-5; a weak D match, TRBD1 (6 bases). The CDR3 spans 13 residues. The germline CDR1 and CDR2 sequences are SGHTA and FQGNSA. V was trimmed by 5 bases and J by 4 bases, leaving 9 bases between them. Looking up the rest from reference TRBV7-2 and TRBJ1-5 gives the full variable domain: GAGVSQSPSNKVTEKGKDVELRCDPISGHTALYWYRQSLGQGLEFLIYFQGNSAPDKSGLPSDRFSAERTGGSVSTLTIQRTQQEDSAVYLCASSRQANQPQHFGDGTRLSIL.

The rearrangement joins TRBV5-1 to TRBJ1-4; TRBD1 aligns across 11 bases. The CDR3 is 17 residues long. CDR1 is SGHRS, CDR2 YFSETQ, per germline. The J segment lost 7 bases and the V segment lost 2 bases, leaving 10 bases of the junction unmatched. The CDR3 DNA reads as TGCGCCAGCAGCTTATGGACAGGGGGCGGTGGAGGTGAAAAACTGTTTTTT. The encoded protein is CASSLWTGGGGGEKLFF.

V gene TRBV9 combines with J gene TRBJ2-2; D not certain. CDR3 length equals 15 residues. Trimming took 0 bases from V and 4 from J, leaving 10 bases between them. In germline, CDR1 is SGDLS, CDR2 YYNGEE. The CDR3 protein is CASSVAGDLTGELFF. The CDR3 DNA follows: TGTGCCAGCAGCGTAGCTGGAGACCTCACCGGGGAGCTGTTTTTT.

In its sample, this clone was seen once. The chain joins TRBV4-1 to TRBJ1-2; tentatively, D is TRBD1 (5 bases). Germline assignment: CDR1 MGHRA and CDR2 YSYEKL. Trimming stripped 0 bases from V and 6 bases from J, with 26 bases between. The CDR3 spans 19 residues. CDR3 loop: CASSQDVSRPGEFFDGYTF. DNA for the CDR3: TGCGCCAGCAGCCAAGACGTATCTCGGCCGGGGGAGTTTTTCGATGGCTACACCTTC.

This chain connects TRBV12-3 or TRBV12-4 to TRBJ2-1; D unresolved. Between the trimmed V and J ends, which lost 4 bases and 8 bases, there was a span of 6 bases. The CDR3 covers 11 residues. The CDR3 region is CASSSLDEQFF. CDR3 DNA sequence: TGTGCCAGCAGTTCGTTGGATGAGCAGTTCTTC.

In its sample, this clone was seen once. The CDR3 DNA reads TGTGCCATCAGTGAGTCGAGGATAGAGCCCGGTGGTGGTGGCTACACCTTC. Encoded protein: CAISESRIEPGGGGYTF. The chain is built from TRBV10-3 and TRBJ1-2; D not resolved. V shed 0 bases and J shed 7 bases, with 21 bases lying between them. The germline V gene has CDR1 ENHRY and CDR2 SYGVKD. This CDR3 contains 17 residues.

This chain joins TRBV5-5 and TRBJ2-4; D uncertain. Germline CDR1 and CDR2: SGHKS and YYEKEE (reference sequence). V lost 4 bases and J 0 bases, leaving 8 bases between the germline ends. The CDR3 extends over 14 amino acids. In DNA, the CDR3 is TGTGCCAGCAGCCCCAGTCTAGCCAAAAACATTCAGTACTTC. Encoded protein: CASSPSLAKNIQYF.

The chain carries TRBV20-1 and TRBJ2-3; TRBD2 agrees at 7 bases. The CDR3 has 16 residues. V shed 3 bases and J 2 bases; nucleotides not matched to a gene: 11. Germline CDR1 is DFQATT and CDR2 is SNEGSKA (reference sequence). The CDR3: CSASAVAGSYTDTQYF. The CDR3 region has the DNA TGCAGTGCTAGTGCGGTAGCGGGTTCCTACACAGATACGCAGTATTTT.

This sequence joins TRBV5-1 and TRBJ2-3; D is undetermined. V lost 2 bases and J 0 bases, leaving 10 bases between the germline ends. This CDR3 region has 15 residues. Germline assignment: CDR1 SGHRS and CDR2 YFSETQ. The chain's CDR3 is CASSLVDGSTDTQYF. The CDR3 bases are TGCGCCAGCAGCTTAGTCGACGGTAGCACAGATACGCAGTATTTT.